What follows describes a single TCR beta chain. The second PCR ran about 6 to 11 cycles with a sample-barcoded 5' primer and J-beta primers. TCRdb analysed the 5' RACE reads with MiXCR anew, one entry per CDR3 protein. The data contain 1.5 million to 2 million distinct CDR3 sequences, 49% of them singletons. The CDR3 runs 12 residues. The germline gives CDR1 MDHEN, CDR2 SYDVKM. The data belong to a study of blood T cells in healthy people across ages. The sample comprised blood. This TCR was recovered from a woman aged 40-49 years in good health. The J gene is TRBJ2-4, the V gene TRBV28, with D unclear. The J call may be in error: the DNA end matches TRBJ2-5 better. The CDR3 DNA reads TGTGCCAGCAGTGAGGCGATAGAGACCCAGTACTTC. It specifies CASSEAIETQYF.